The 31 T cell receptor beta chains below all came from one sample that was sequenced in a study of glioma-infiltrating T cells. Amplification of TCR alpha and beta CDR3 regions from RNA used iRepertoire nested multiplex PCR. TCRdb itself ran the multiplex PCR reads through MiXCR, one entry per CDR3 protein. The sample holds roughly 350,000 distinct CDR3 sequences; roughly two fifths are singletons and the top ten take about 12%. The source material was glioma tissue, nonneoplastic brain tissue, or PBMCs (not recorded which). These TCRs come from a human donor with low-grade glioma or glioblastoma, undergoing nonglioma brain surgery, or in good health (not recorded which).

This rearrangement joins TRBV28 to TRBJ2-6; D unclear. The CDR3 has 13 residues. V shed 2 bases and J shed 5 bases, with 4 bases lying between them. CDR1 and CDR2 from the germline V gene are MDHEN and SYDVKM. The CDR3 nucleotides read TGTGCCAGCAGTTTAGCCAGGGCCAACGTCCTGACTTTC. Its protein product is CASSLARANVLTF.

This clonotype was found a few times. As DNA, the CDR3 is TGCAGTGCTAGAGATTCTCCGGGAGACTCCTACGAGCAGTACTTC. Translating gives CSARDSPGDSYEQYF. This rearrangement joins TRBV20-1 to TRBJ2-7; perhaps TRBD2 as D (6 bases). Per the germline V gene, CDR1 is DFQATT and CDR2 is SNEGSKA (reference sequence). V was clipped by 0 bases and J by 0 bases, with 12 bases between them. The CDR3 length is 15 residues.

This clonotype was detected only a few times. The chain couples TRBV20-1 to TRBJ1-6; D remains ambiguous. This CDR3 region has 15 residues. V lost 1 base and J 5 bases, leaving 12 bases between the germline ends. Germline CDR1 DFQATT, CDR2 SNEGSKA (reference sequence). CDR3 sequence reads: CSARAIGTDNSPLHF. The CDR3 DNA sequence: TGCAGTGCTAGAGCAATCGGAACAGATAATTCACCCCTCCACTTT.

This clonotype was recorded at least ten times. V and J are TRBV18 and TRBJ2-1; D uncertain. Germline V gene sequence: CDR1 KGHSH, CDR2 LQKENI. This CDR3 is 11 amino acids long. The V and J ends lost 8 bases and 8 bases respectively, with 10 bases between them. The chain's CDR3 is CASSPLDEQFF. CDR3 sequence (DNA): TGTGCCAGCAGCCCACTTGATGAGCAGTTCTTC.

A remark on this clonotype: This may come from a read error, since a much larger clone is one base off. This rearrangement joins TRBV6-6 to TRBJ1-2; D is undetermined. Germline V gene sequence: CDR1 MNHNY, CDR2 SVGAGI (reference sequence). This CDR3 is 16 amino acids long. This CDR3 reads CAIRPTTGLINYGYIF. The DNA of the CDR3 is TGTGCCATCAGGCCAACCACCGGCCTTATTAACTATGGCTACATCTTC.

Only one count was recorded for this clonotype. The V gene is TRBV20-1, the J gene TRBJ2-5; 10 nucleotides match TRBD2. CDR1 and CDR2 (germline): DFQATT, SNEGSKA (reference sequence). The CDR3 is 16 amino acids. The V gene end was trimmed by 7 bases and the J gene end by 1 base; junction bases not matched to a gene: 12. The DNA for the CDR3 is TGCAGTGGTCCTCGGACTAGCGGCAAACCCCAAGAGACCCAGTACTTC. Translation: CSGPRTSGKPQETQYF.

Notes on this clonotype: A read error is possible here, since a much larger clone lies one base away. CDR3 sequence (DNA): TGCAGTGCTAGACCCGACCCGGATCAGCCCCAGCATTTT. The encoded protein is CSARPDPDQPQHF. The chain is built from TRBV20-1 and TRBJ1-5; D is unresolved. The CDR3 has 13 residues. Per germline, CDR1 DFQATT and CDR2 SNEGSKA (reference sequence). V shed 2 bases and J shed 5 bases, with 10 bases lying between them.

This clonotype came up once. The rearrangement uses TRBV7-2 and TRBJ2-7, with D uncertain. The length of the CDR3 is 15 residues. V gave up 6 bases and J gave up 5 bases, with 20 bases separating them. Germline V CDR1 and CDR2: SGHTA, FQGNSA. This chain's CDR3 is CASRLGPLEEHEQYF. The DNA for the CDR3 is TGTGCCAGCAGACTCGGACCCCTCGAAGAGCACGAGCAGTACTTC.

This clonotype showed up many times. CDR3 sequence reads: CASSSGTTYEQYF. The DNA of the CDR3 is TGTGCCAGCAGTTCCGGGACAACCTACGAGCAGTACTTC. The V and J genes are TRBV27 and TRBJ2-7; D perhaps matches TRBD1 (6 bases). CDR3 length equals 13 residues. Germline V gives CDR1 MNHEY, CDR2 SMNVEV (reference sequence). V lost 4 bases to trimming and J lost 2 bases, with 9 bases between them.

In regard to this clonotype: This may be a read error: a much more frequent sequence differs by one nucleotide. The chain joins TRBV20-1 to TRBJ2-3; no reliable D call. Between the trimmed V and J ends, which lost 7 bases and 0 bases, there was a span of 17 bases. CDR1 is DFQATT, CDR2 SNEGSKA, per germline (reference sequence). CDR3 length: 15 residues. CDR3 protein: CSVSTAFTSTDTQYF. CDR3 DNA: TGCAGTGTTTCAACAGCGTTTACTAGCACAGATACGCAGTATTTT.

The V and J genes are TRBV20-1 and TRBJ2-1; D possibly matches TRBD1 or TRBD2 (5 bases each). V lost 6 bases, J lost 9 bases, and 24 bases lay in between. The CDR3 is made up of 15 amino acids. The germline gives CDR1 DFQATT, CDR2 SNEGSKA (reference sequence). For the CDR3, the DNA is TGCAGTGCACCTGATCCCAGACTTTTCGGGGCTGAGCAGTTCTTC. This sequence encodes CSAPDPRLFGAEQFF.

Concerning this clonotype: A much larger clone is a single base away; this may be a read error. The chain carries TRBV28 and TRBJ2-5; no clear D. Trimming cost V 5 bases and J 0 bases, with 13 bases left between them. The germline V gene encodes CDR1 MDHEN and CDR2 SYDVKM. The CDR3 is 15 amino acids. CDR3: CASSDAVGDQETQYF. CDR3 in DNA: TGTGCCAGCAGTGACGCGGTTGGGGACCAAGAGACCCAGTACTTC.

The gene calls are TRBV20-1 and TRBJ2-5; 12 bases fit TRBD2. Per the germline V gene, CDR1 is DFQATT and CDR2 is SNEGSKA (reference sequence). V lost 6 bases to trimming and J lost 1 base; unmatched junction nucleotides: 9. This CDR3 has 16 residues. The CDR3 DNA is TGCAGTGCCGGACTAGCGGGGTCCAACATCCAAGAGACCCAGTACTTC. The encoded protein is CSAGLAGSNIQETQYF.

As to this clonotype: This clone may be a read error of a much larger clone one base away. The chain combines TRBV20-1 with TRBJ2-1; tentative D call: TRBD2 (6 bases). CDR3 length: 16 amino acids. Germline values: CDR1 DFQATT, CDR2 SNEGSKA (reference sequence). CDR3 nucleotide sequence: TGCAGTGCTAGACGGGGAGGACTCAGCTCCTACAATGAGCAGTTGTTC. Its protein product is CSARRGGLSSYNEQLF.

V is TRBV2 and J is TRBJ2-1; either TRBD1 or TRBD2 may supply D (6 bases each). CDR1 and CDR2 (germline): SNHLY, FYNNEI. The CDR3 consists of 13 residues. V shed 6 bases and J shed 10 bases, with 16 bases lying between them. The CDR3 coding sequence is TGTGCCAGCAGGTCGGACTTAGGGGGGGAGCAGTTCTTC. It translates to CASRSDLGGEQFF. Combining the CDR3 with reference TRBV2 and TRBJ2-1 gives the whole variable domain EPEVTQTPSHQVTQMGQEVILRCVPISNHLYFYWYRQILGQKVEFLVSFYNNEISEKSEIFDDQFSVERPDGSNFTLKIRSTKLEDSAMYFCASRSDLGGEQFFGPGTRLTVL.

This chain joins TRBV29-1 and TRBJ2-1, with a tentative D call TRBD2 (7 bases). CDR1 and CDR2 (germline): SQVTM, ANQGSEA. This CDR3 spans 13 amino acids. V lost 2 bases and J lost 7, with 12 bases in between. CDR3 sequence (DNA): TGCAGCGTTGAAAGGGGGGGGCAGAATGAGCAGTTCTTC. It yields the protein CSVERGGQNEQFF.

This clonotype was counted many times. The CDR3 loop is CSAIQTVNTEAFF. As DNA, the CDR3 is TGCAGTGCCATCCAGACGGTTAACACTGAAGCTTTCTTT. The chain combines TRBV20-1 with TRBJ1-1, with D unresolved. CDR3 length equals 13 residues. Deletions cut 6 bases from V and 2 bases from J, with 13 bases between. Germline V gene lookup returns CDR1 DFQATT and CDR2 SNEGSKA (reference sequence).

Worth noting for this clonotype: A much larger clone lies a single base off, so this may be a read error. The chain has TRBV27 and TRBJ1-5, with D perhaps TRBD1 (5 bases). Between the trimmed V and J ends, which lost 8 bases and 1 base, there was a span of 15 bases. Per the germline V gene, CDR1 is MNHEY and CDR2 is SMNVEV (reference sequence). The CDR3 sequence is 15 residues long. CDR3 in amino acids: CASETGTASNQPQHF. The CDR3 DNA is TGTGCCAGCGAGACCGGGACTGCGAGCAATCAGCCCCAGCATTTT.

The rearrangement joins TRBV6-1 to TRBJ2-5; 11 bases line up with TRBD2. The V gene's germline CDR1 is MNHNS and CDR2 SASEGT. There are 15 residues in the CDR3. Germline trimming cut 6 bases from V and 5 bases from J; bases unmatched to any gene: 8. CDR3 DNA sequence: TGTGCCAGCAGCCTGGGACTAGCGGCCCATGAGACCCAGTACTTC. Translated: CASSLGLAAHETQYF.

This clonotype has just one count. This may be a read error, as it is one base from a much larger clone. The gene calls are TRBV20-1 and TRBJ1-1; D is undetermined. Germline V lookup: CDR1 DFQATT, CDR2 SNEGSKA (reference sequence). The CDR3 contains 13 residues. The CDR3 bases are TGCAGTGCTAGAGATTTTAGAGGCACTGAAGCTTCCTTT. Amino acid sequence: CSARDFRGTEASF.

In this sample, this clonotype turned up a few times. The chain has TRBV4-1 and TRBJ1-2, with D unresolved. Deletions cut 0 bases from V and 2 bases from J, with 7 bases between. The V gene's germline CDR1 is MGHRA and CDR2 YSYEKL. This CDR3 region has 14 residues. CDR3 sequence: CASSQEARNYGYTF. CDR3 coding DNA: TGCGCCAGCAGCCAAGAAGCAAGGAACTATGGCTACACCTTC.

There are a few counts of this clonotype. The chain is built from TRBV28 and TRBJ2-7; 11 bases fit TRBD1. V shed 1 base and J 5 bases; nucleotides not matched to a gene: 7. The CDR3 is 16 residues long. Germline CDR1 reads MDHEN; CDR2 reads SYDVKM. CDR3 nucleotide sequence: TGTGCCAGCAGTTTATTGTCCGGGACAGGGGGTCACGAGCAGTACTTC. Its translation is CASSLLSGTGGHEQYF.

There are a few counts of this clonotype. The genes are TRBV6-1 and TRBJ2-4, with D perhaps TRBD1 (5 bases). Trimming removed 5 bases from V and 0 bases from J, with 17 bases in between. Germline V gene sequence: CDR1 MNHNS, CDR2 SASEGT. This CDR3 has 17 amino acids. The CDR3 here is CASSKTVSSIAKNIQYF. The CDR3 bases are TGTGCCAGCAGTAAGACAGTCAGTAGCATAGCCAAAAACATTCAGTACTTC.

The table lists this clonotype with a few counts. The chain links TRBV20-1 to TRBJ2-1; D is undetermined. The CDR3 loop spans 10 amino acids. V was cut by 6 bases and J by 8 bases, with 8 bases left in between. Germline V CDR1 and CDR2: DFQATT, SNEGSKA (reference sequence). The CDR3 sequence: CSATTYEQFF. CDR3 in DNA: TGCAGTGCCACGACTTATGAGCAGTTCTTC.

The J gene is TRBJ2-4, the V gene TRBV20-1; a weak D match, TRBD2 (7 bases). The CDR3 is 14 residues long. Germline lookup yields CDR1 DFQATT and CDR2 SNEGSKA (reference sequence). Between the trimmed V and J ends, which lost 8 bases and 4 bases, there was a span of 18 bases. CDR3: CSWGREMGKNIQYF. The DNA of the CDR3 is TGCAGTTGGGGGCGGGAGATGGGAAAAAACATTCAGTACTTC.

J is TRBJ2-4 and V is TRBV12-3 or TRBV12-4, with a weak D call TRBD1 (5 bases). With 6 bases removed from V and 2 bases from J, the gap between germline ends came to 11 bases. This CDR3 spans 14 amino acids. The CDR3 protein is CASRLTASKNIQYF. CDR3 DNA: TGTGCCAGCAGGCTGACAGCGTCCAAAAACATTCAGTACTTC.

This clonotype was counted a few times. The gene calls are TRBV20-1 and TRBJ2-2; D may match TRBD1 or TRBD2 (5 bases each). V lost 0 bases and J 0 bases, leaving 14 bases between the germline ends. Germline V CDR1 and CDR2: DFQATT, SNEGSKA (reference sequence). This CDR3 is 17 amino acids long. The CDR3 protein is CSARDPRGTANTGELFF. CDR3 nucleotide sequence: TGCAGTGCTAGAGATCCCCGGGGCACAGCGAACACCGGGGAGCTGTTTTTT.

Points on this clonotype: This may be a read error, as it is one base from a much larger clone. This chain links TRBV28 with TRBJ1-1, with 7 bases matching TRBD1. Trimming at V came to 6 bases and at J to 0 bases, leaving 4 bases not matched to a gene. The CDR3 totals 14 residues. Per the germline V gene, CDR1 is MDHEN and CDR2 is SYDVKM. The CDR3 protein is CASRGGIVNTEAFF. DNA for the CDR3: TGTGCCAGCAGAGGGGGCATTGTGAACACTGAAGCTTTCTTT.

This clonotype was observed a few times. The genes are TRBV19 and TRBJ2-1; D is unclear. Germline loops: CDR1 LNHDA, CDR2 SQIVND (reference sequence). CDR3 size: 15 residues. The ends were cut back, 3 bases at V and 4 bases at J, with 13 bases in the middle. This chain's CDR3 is CASSILISSYNEQFF. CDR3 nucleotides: TGTGCCAGTAGTATCTTGATTAGCAGTTACAATGAGCAGTTCTTC.

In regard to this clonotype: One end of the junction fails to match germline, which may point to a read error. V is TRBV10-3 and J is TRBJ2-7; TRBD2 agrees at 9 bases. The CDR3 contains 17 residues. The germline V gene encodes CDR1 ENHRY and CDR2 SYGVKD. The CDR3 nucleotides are TGTGCCATCAGTGTGGTGGTAACTAGCGGGCGTACCTACGAGCAGTACTTT. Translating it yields CAISVVVTSGRTYEQYF.

The CDR3 here is CASSPRQGSSTDTQYF. The CDR3 DNA follows: TGTGCCAGCTCACCACGACAGGGTTCCAGCACAGATACGCAGTATTTT. J is TRBJ2-3 and V is TRBV18; 7 positions match TRBD1. Losses at the gene ends were 1 base for V and 0 bases for J; bases not matched to a gene: 4. This CDR3 comprises 16 residues. The V gene's germline CDR1 is KGHSH and CDR2 LQKENI.